This TCR beta chain was observed in a study of shared clonotypes between healthy human individuals. CDR3 length equals 17 residues. Researchers ran the assay at a deep level. TCRdb keeps only in-frame clones here, not all; method: immunoSEQ multiplex PCR. The data hold about 2.4 million clones, with approximately 93% observed a single time. Adult Caucasians living in Nashville, Tennessee made up all of the donors. Whole-study findings and limits: Memory subsets had estimated richness that was generally smaller than that of naive subsets. The generation probabilities recorded for non-shared clonotypes fell below those of clonotypes shared by all four donors.

A word on this clone: Its antigen is not identified.

Sequencing was done on a sample of naive CD4+ T cells from PBMCs. Subset defined: CD45RA+ positively selected. This clonotype originated in a man between 18 and 29 years old in good health. Some clones in this sample may be carry-over from other donors' samples. The V gene is TRBV21-1, the J gene TRBJ2-7; the table's D call TRBD1 went unverified against the DNA. TRBV21-1 is recorded as a pseudogene. This CDR3 reads CASSKGYGTGGVYEQYF. The CDR3 nucleotides read TGTGCCAGCAGCAAAGGTTACGGGACAGGGGGCGTCTACGAGCAGTACTTC.